One sample yielded the 11 T cell receptor beta chains listed below, sequenced in a study of blood T cell repertoires in COVID-19. Measured with immunoSEQ multiplex PCR; TCRdb has only the in-frame clones, and not every one. The sample comprises approximately 170,000 clones, less than 90% of which are singletons, and approximately 4% rests with the top ten. The specimen sequenced was peripheral blood. These receptors all stem from a woman in her 70s with acute or convalescent COVID-19.

The chain links TRBV5-4 to TRBJ1-3; 10 positions match TRBD1. The junction had 4 bases not matched to a gene; V was cut back by 4 bases and J by 6 bases. The CDR3 covers 14 residues. CDR1 and CDR2 (germline): SGHNT, YYREEE (reference sequence). CDR3 amino acids: CASSKGTGENTIYF. CDR3 in DNA: TGTGCCAGCAGCAAAGGGACAGGGGAAAACACCATATATTTT.

The table lists this clone with a count of one. The chain links TRBV19 to TRBJ2-1, with 10 positions matching TRBD1. CDR1 is LNHDA and CDR2 is SQIVND in the germline V gene (reference sequence). V shed 7 bases and J 7 bases; nucleotides not matched to a gene: 4. CDR3 length: 13 amino acids. CDR3 sequence (DNA): TGTGCCAGTACCGACAGGGGGCGAAATGAGCAGTTCTTC. Protein: CASTDRGRNEQFF.

A single count supports this clone. One end of the junction varies from germline; a read error may be responsible. This sequence joins TRBV7-7 and TRBJ2-1; the D gene is possibly TRBD2 (6 bases). CDR3 size: 16 residues. Germline lookup yields CDR1 SSHAT and CDR2 FNYEAQ (reference sequence). CDR3 sequence (DNA): TGTGCTAGCAGCCCCGGGACTCGGAGCTCCTACAATGAGCAGTTCTTC. This translates into CASSPGTRSSYNEQFF.

This clone occurred once. This chain uses TRBV18 with TRBJ1-2; TRBD1 aligns across 8 bases. The germline CDR1 and CDR2 sequences are KGHSH and LQKENI. The CDR3 loop spans 13 amino acids. V trimming: 3 bases; J trimming: 5 bases; junction bases outside the gene matches: 2. CDR3 sequence (DNA): TGTGCCAGCTCACCGGACAGGGAGTATGGCTACACCTTC. Translated, it gives CASSPDREYGYTF.

The V gene is TRBV6-2 or TRBV6-3, the J gene TRBJ2-1; 16 bases map to TRBD2. The CDR3 runs 19 residues. The V gene end was trimmed by 0 bases and the J gene end by 6 bases; junction bases not matched to a gene: 8. Germline V gene lookup returns CDR1 MNHEY and CDR2 SVGEGT. CDR3 sequence: CASSYSGLAGGNPPNEQFF. In nucleotides, the CDR3 is TGTGCCAGCAGTTACTCGGGACTAGCGGGAGGGAATCCCCCCAATGAGCAGTTCTTC.

The J gene is TRBJ1-5, the V gene TRBV30, with 8 bases identical to TRBD1. Germline V gene lookup returns CDR1 GTSNPN and CDR2 SVGIG (reference sequence). The CDR3 contains 13 residues. Trimming cost V 3 bases and J 7 bases; bases outside gene matches: 5. Here the CDR3 DNA reads TGTGCCTGGAGAGGACAGGGTGGGCAGCCCCAGCATTTT. This encodes CAWRGQGGQPQHF.

The V call is TRBV6-5, the J call TRBJ2-5, with 8 bases identical to TRBD1. The CDR3 loop spans 14 amino acids. Germline CDR1 MNHEY, CDR2 SVGAGI. V shed 6 bases, J shed 5 bases, and the junction held 8 bases outside the gene matches. CDR3 sequence reads: CASRLYRGKETQYF. The CDR3 bases are TGTGCCAGCAGACTCTACAGGGGGAAGGAGACCCAGTACTTC.

This chain connects TRBV29-1 to TRBJ2-1; 9 bases agree with TRBD2. The V segment lost 7 bases and the J segment 7 bases; nucleotides outside the gene matches: 11. The V gene's germline CDR1 is SQVTM and CDR2 ANQGSEA. This CDR3 contains 14 residues. Here the CDR3 reads CSETRLAERNEQFF. The CDR3 nucleotides are TGCAGCGAAACCAGACTAGCGGAGAGAAATGAGCAGTTCTTC.

The genes are TRBV21-1 and TRBJ2-3; no DNA check was done on the table's D call, TRBD1. TRBV21-1 is tagged as a pseudogene. There are 13 residues in the CDR3. The chain's CDR3 is CASPGQPADTQYF. Here the CDR3 DNA reads TGTGCCAGCCCGGGACAGCCTGCAGATACGCAGTATTTT.

The CDR3 sequence: CASSQAWDAGSYGYTF. The CDR3 DNA sequence: TGCGCCAGCAGCCAAGCTTGGGACGCCGGGAGTTATGGCTACACCTTC. The V and J genes are TRBV4-3 and TRBJ1-2; TRBD1 is a possible D gene (5 bases). Germline V lookup: CDR1 LGHNA, CDR2 YSLEER. V shed 1 base and J shed 5 bases, with 17 bases lying between them. The CDR3 is 16 amino acids.

The chain combines TRBV3-1 (or the pseudogene TRBV3-2) with TRBJ1-2, with TRBD1 matching 9 bases. The CDR3 covers 17 residues. V lost 1 base, J lost 0 bases, and 6 bases stayed unmatched. Germline values: CDR1 LGHDT, CDR2 YNNKEL (reference sequence). CDR3 DNA: TGTGCCAGCAGCCAAGTCCCGGGACAGGGAACTAACTATGGCTACACCTTC. This encodes CASSQVPGQGTNYGYTF.